These T cell receptor beta chains were read from a single sample in a study of cytomegalovirus exposure and HLA in healthy donors. Assay: immunoSEQ multiplex PCR; the TCRdb copy retains only in-frame clones and omits some. This repertoire shows approximately 100,000 clones, over 75% found once; its top ten account for roughly 5.4%. Specimen: PBMCs. Receptors were obtained from a woman younger than 35 in good health and CMV-seropositive. The CDR3 runs from the conserved cysteine through the conserved F or W. A D gene is named only where the DNA matches it firmly. The size field is filled for only some rows; it gives once, few, many or a size class.

>TRBD2|TRBJ2-1|TRBV10-1|few
CASSDGSGRAVNEQFF
TGCGCCAGCAGTGACGGGAGCGGGAGGGCCGTGAATGAGCAGTTCTTC
>NA|TRBJ2-1|TRBV30|NA
CAWKRGGYNEQFF
TGTGCCTGGAAAAGGGGGGGATACAATGAGCAGTTCTTC
>NA|TRBJ2-3|TRBV5-1|once
CASSLDQGSDTQYF
TGCGCCAGCAGCTTGGATCAGGGATCAGATACGCAGTATTTT
>NA|TRBJ1-1|TRBV27|NA
CASRLLGGTEAFF
TGTGCCAGCAGACTTCTTGGCGGGACTGAAGCTTTCTTT
>NA|TRBJ2-7|TRBV27|NA
CASITPRNRGGPYEQYF
TGTGCCAGCATTACCCCCCGGAACAGGGGAGGCCCCTACGAGCAGTACTTC
>TRBD2|TRBJ2-1|TRBV12-5|NA
CASGLVLGGNEQFF
TGTGCTAGTGGTTTGGTACTCGGGGGGAATGAGCAGTTCTTC
>TRBD1|TRBJ1-5|TRBV28|NA
CASRTGINQPQHF
TGTGCCAGCAGGACAGGGATCAATCAGCCCCAGCATTTT
>TRBD2|TRBJ2-1|TRBV30|NA
CACQGLAFYNEQFF
TGTGCCTGTCAAGGACTAGCGTTCTACAATGAGCAGTTCTTC
>NA|TRBJ1-1|TRBV6-6|few
CASNLGGNTEAFF
TGTGCCAGCAACCTGGGGGGGAACACTGAAGCTTTCTTT
>NA|TRBJ2-1|TRBV2|NA
CANTGTGNEQFF
TGTGCCAACACCGGGACTGGAAATGAGCAGTTCTTC
>TRBD1|TRBJ2-7|TRBV6-5|NA
CASSRTGDEQYF
TGTGCCAGCAGTCGAACAGGGGACGAGCAGTACTTC
>TRBD2|TRBJ2-3|TRBV5-1|NA
CASKQTSGFTDTQYF
TGCGCCAGCAAGCAAACTAGCGGGTTCACAGATACGCAGTATTTT
>NA|TRBJ2-5|TRBV5-1|NA
CASSYRGGEETQYF
TGCGCCAGCAGCTACAGGGGGGGGGAAGAGACCCAGTACTTC
>NA|TRBJ1-1|TRBV30|NA
CAWNAVMNTEAFF
TGTGCCTGGAACGCAGTGATGAACACTGAAGCTTTCTTT
>NA|TRBJ2-7|TRBV28|NA
CASSPQDYEQYF
TGTGCCAGCAGTCCACAGGACTACGAGCAGTACTTC
>NA|TRBJ2-3|TRBV27|once
CATGLYTDTQYF
TGTGCCACCGGACTCTACACAGATACGCAGTATTTT
>NA|TRBJ1-5|TRBV4-1|few
CASSQDNRNSNQPQHF
TGCGCCAGCAGCCAAGATAACAGAAATAGCAATCAGCCCCAGCATTTT
>TRBD2|TRBJ2-1|TRBV19|NA
CASNIAGGYNEQFF
TGTGCCAGTAATATAGCGGGGGGTTACAATGAGCAGTTCTTC
>TRBD2|TRBJ2-1|TRBV5-1|NA
CASSLGGTSGSPNEQFF
TGCGCCAGCAGCTTGGGGGGAACTAGCGGGAGTCCCAATGAGCAGTTCTTC
>NA|TRBJ1-2|TRBV5-6|NA
CASSLLAGQNYGYTF
TGTGCCAGCAGCTTATTGGCAGGGCAAAACTATGGCTACACCTTC
>NA|TRBJ1-1|TRBV10-3|NA
CAISEPGAKDTEAFF
TGTGCCATCAGTGAACCAGGGGCAAAGGACACTGAAGCTTTCTTT
>NA|TRBJ2-7|TRBV19|NA
CASSMGSLADYEQYF
TGTGCCAGTAGTATGGGCTCTTTGGCAGACTACGAGCAGTACTTC
>NA|TRBJ2-7|TRBV21-1|NA
CASSKGTSGTYEQYF
TGTGCCAGCAGCAAAGGAACTAGCGGGACCTACGAGCAGTACTTC
>TRBD1|TRBJ2-1|TRBV15|NA
CATSRGGQEIYNEQFF
TGTGCCACCAGCAGAGGGGGACAGGAGATCTACAATGAGCAGTTCTTC
>TRBD2|TRBJ2-5|TRBV19|NA
CASSIDSSSGRSGETQYF
TGTGCCAGTAGTATAGATTCGTCTAGCGGGAGATCCGGAGAGACCCAGTACTTC
>TRBD2|TRBJ2-2|TRBV10-3|NA
CAISVGLAGTGELFF
TGTGCCATCAGTGTTGGACTAGCGGGCACCGGGGAGCTGTTTTTT
>TRBD2|TRBJ2-1|TRBV2|NA
CASSGASGYNNEQFF
TGTGCCAGCAGTGGGGCTAGCGGGTATAACAATGAGCAGTTCTTC
>TRBD1|TRBJ2-7|TRBV18|NA
CASSSLQGRYEQYF
TGTGCCAGCTCATCACTACAGGGGAGATACGAGCAGTACTTC
>NA|TRBJ2-1|TRBV12-5|few
CASGPGYERNEQFF
TGTGCTAGTGGACCGGGTTACGAAAGGAATGAGCAGTTCTTC
>TRBD1|TRBJ2-7|TRBV19|once
CASSISGQGTYEQYF
TGTGCCAGTAGTATCTCGGGACAGGGAACGTACGAGCAGTACTTC
>TRBD2|TRBJ2-7|TRBV29-1|few
CSASPASGSVYEQYF
TGCAGCGCCTCACCGGCTAGCGGGAGTGTCTACGAGCAGTACTTC
>TRBD1|TRBJ1-2|TRBV7-9|NA
CASSLAQGEVNYGYTF
TGTGCCAGCAGCTTAGCGCAGGGGGAGGTAAACTATGGCTACACCTTC
>NA|TRBJ1-2|TRBV27|NA
CASSAGDGYTF
TGTGCCAGCTCTGCGGGGGATGGCTACACCTTC
>TRBD1|TRBJ1-5|TRBV19|NA
CASSISEGAGNQPQHF
TGTGCCAGTAGTATTAGCGAGGGGGCAGGAAATCAGCCCCAGCATTTT
>NA|TRBJ1-6|TRBV6-5|NA
CASSYSGRGFGSPLHF
TGTGCCAGCAGTTACTCGGGTCGGGGATTTGGTTCACCCCTCCACTTT
>TRBD2|TRBJ2-3|TRBV5-1|medium-sized
CASSSGLAGGTDTQYF
TGCGCCAGCAGCTCCGGCCTAGCGGGGGGCACAGATACGCAGTATTTT
>NA|TRBJ1-2|TRBV5-6|NA
CASRRENYGYTF
TGTGCCAGCAGGAGAGAGAACTATGGCTACACCTTC
>TRBD2|TRBJ2-2|TRBV4-1|NA
CASSHPSGRTGELFF
TGCGCCAGCAGCCATCCGAGCGGGAGAACCGGGGAGCTGTTTTTT
>NA|TRBJ1-1|TRBV29-1|NA
CSVAPLRGFSVNTEAFF
TGCAGCGTTGCCCCTCTTAGGGGTTTTTCAGTGAACACTGAAGCTTTCTTT
>NA|TRBJ1-4|TRBV6-1|once
CASTQNNEKLFF
TGTGCCAGCACCCAGAATAATGAAAAACTGTTTTTT
>NA|TRBJ1-6|TRBV2|NA
CASRDQGYNSPLHF
TGTGCCAGCAGGGACCAGGGGTATAATTCACCCCTCCACTTT
>NA|TRBJ1-4|TRBV5-6|once
CASSLIATNEKLFF
TGTGCCAGCAGCCTTATAGCAACTAATGAAAAACTGTTTTTT
>NA|TRBJ1-2|TRBV30|NA
CAWTGQQGRNYGYTF
TGTGCCTGGACCGGTCAGCAGGGAAGGAACTATGGCTACACCTTC
>NA|TRBJ2-5|TRBV10-2|NA
CASGQGWQETQYF
TGCGCCAGCGGCCAGGGGTGGCAAGAGACCCAGTACTTC
>NA|TRBJ2-1|TRBV7-9|NA
CASRRTDDSYNEQFF
TGTGCCAGCAGAAGGACAGACGACTCCTACAATGAGCAGTTCTTC
>TRBD2|TRBJ2-7|TRBV28|NA
CASSFGSGSYEQYF
TGTGCCAGCAGTTTTGGTAGCGGGTCCTACGAGCAGTACTTC
>NA|TRBJ1-1|TRBV5-1|few
CASSSMTGNTEAFF
TGCGCCAGCAGCTCCATGACAGGGAACACTGAAGCTTTCTTT
>TRBD1|TRBJ1-3|TRBV7-8|NA
CASSLQRQGSGNTIYF
TGTGCCAGCAGCTTACAGCGACAGGGCTCTGGAAACACCATATATTTT
>NA|TRBJ2-5|TRBV28|once
CASSFLGSGQETQYF
TGTGCCAGCAGTTTCTTGGGAAGCGGACAAGAGACCCAGTACTTC
>TRBD2|TRBJ2-3|TRBV2|few
CASIRELAGPDTQYF
TGTGCCAGCATTCGTGAGCTAGCGGGACCAGATACGCAGTATTTT
>NA|TRBJ2-1|TRBV5-6|NA
CASSPGGHEQFF
TGTGCCAGCAGCCCTGGAGGCCACGAGCAGTTCTTC
>TRBD2|TRBJ2-7|TRBV28|NA
CASSLGLAGAFRDEQYF
TGTGCCAGCAGTTTAGGACTAGCGGGAGCTTTCAGGGACGAGCAGTACTTC
>NA|TRBJ2-5|TRBV4-1|NA
CASSRDLQYQETQYF
TGCGCCAGCAGCCGGGACTTACAGTACCAAGAGACCCAGTACTTC
>NA|TRBJ2-3|TRBV7-3|NA
CASSLIGGTTDTQYF
TGTGCCAGCAGCTTAATAGGCGGGACCACAGATACGCAGTATTTT
>TRBD1|TRBJ2-5|TRBV19|NA
CASSVLSGGGETQYF
TGTGCCAGTAGTGTACTTTCAGGGGGCGGAGAGACCCAGTACTTC
>NA|TRBJ1-1|TRBV18|NA
CASSPSPGLDTEAFF
TGTGCCAGCTCACCCTCTCCAGGCCTCGATACTGAAGCTTTCTTT
>NA|TRBJ1-4|TRBV5-6|NA
CASSFRTELNEKLFF
TGTGCCAGCAGCTTTAGGACAGAACTTAATGAAAAACTGTTTTTT
>NA|TRBJ2-7|TRBV27|few
CASSTWGDKSEQYF
TGTGCCAGCAGTACGTGGGGAGACAAGTCCGAGCAGTACTTC